The 9 T cell receptor beta chains below come from one sample, sequenced in a study of response to subunit inactivated influenza vaccine. MiXCR, applied by TCRdb to the RT-PCR reads, yields one record per CDR3 protein. The sample carries approximately 530,000 distinct CDR3 sequences, 10% to 15% recorded once. The sample consisted of PBMCs from blood, taken more than 35 days after vaccination. These receptors all come from a man aged 45 to 65 who received an inactivated influenza vaccine.

This clonotype was found many times. The rearrangement joins TRBV12-3 or TRBV12-4 to TRBJ1-2, with unresolved D. V gave up 4 bases and J gave up 7 bases, with 10 bases separating them. This CDR3 is 12 amino acids long. The CDR3 DNA reads TGTGCCAGCAGTTACAGCATCACTGGCTACACCTTC. Protein: CASSYSITGYTF.

Regarding this clonotype: Its ends do not fully match the called genes, so a read error is possible. The rearrangement links TRBV29-1 to TRBJ2-7; 9 bases fit TRBD1. Germline V lookup: CDR1 SQVTM, CDR2 ANQGSEA. The CDR3 length is 13 residues. This chain's CDR3 is CSVEETGGYEQYF. In nucleotides, the CDR3 is TGCAGCGTGGAAGAGACAGGGGGCTACGAGCAGTACTTC.

This clonotype was seen more than once but under ten times. This sequence joins TRBV9 and TRBJ2-5, with TRBD2 matching over 7 bases. Germline CDR1 is SGDLS and CDR2 is YYNGEE. Trimming at V came to 4 bases and at J to 5 bases, leaving 14 bases not matched to a gene. The CDR3 consists of 16 residues. The CDR3 reads CASSPPKGGGGETQYF. The CDR3 coding sequence is TGTGCCAGCAGCCCTCCTAAAGGCGGGGGTGGGGAGACCCAGTACTTC.

This chain uses TRBV5-1 with TRBJ2-7; 7 bases are a match to TRBD1. Trimming cost V 2 bases and J 5 bases; bases outside gene matches: 4. Germline CDR1 is SGHRS and CDR2 is YFSETQ. The CDR3 length is 13 residues. The CDR3 DNA follows: TGCGCCAGCAGCTTCAGACAGGGCCACGAGCAGTACTTC. Its protein is CASSFRQGHEQYF.

The table lists this clonotype with a few counts. The chain combines TRBV28 with TRBJ2-5; a possible D gene is TRBD2 (5 bases). CDR3 length: 12 amino acids. Germline CDR1 is MDHEN and CDR2 is SYDVKM. V was shortened by 3 bases and J by 6 bases, with 8 bases between the two germline ends. The CDR3 region is CASSFREKTQYF. The DNA of the CDR3 is TGTGCCAGCAGTTTTCGGGAAAAGACCCAGTACTTC.

This sequence joins TRBV6-2 or TRBV6-3 and TRBJ2-7; D is uncertain. The CDR3 sequence is 12 residues long. CDR1 and CDR2 from the germline V gene are MNHEY and SVGEGT. Deletions cut 6 bases from V and 0 bases from J, with 6 bases between. The DNA of the CDR3 is TGTGCCAGCAGACCGGACTCCTACGAGCAGTACTTC. Protein: CASRPDSYEQYF.

This chain uses TRBV12-3 or TRBV12-4 with TRBJ2-1, with 9 bases that match TRBD1. The CDR3 contains 15 residues. J gave up 6 bases and V 7 bases, and 10 bases lay outside the gene matches. CDR3 DNA: TGTGCCAGCAACCTTGGGACAGGGCCTTTCAATGAGCAGTTCTTC. Its translation: CASNLGTGPFNEQFF.

This clonotype has a handful of counts. The genes are TRBV4-1 and TRBJ1-1; D may be TRBD1 (6 bases). Germline values: CDR1 MGHRA, CDR2 YSYEKL. V lost 4 bases and J lost 6, with 15 bases in between. The CDR3 length is 14 residues. The CDR3 nucleotides are TGCGCCAGCAGCCCCAATACAGGGCTTCCTGAAGCTTTCTTT. Its translation is CASSPNTGLPEAFF.

This clonotype was seen a handful of times. CDR3 sequence reads: CASSQVGRGIGYTF. CDR3 bases: TGTGCCAGCAGCCAAGTAGGGAGAGGGATTGGCTACACCTTC. The rearrangement joins TRBV4-2 to TRBJ1-2; D is uncertain. The CDR3 has 14 residues. Germline lookup yields CDR1 LGHNA and CDR2 YNFKEQ. V gave up 1 base and J gave up 7 bases, with 13 bases separating them.